This T cell receptor beta chain stems from a study of OX40 agonist ivuxolimab in advanced cancers. Across the whole study: People who had prior anti-PD-1, anti-PD-L1 or anti-CTLA-4 therapy could take part, and roughly 40% had some. General observations from the study: CD4+ and CD8+ blood T cells expanded clonally by week 6 at 0.1 to 3.0 mg/kg.

A word on this clone: Its cognate antigen is unknown.

CDR1 and CDR2 (germline): LNHDA, SQIVND (reference sequence). Trimming removed 1 base from V and 8 bases from J, with 12 bases in between. The CDR3 has 14 residues. TCRdb keeps only in-frame clones here, not all; method: immunoSEQ multiplex PCR. The data show some 70,000 clones, with 70% to 90% seen just once and about 1.3% held by the top ten. The sample in question was CD4+ or CD8+ T cells sorted from blood, obtained in a trial of the OX40 agonist ivuxolimab. The chain is built from TRBV19 and TRBJ2-1; weak D call: TRBD2 (7 bases). This receptor was taken from an adult with an advanced solid tumor such as melanoma, head and neck, liver or kidney cancer. Written as DNA, the CDR3 is TGTGCCAGTAGTATAGGGGGGGGGCGCGATGAGCAGTTCTTC. This encodes CASSIGGGRDEQFF. The whole variable domain, filled in from reference TRBV19 and TRBJ2-1, reads DGGITQSPKYLFRKEGQNVTLSCEQNLNHDAMYWYRQDPGQGLRLIYYSQIVNDFQKGDIAEGYSVSREKKESFPLTVTSAQKNPTAFYLCASSIGGGRDEQFFGPGTRLTVL.